This is a list of T cell receptor beta chains from one sample in a study of PD-L1 blockade in urothelial cancer. Sequencing used immunoSEQ multiplex PCR; TCRdb keeps in-frame clones, though not all of them. The table includes roughly 120,000 clones, more than 85% detected once. The material was PBMCs, obtained around atezolizumab (anti-PD-L1) treatment. These TCRs come from a man aged 55 to 70 with urothelial cancer. The CDR3 runs from the conserved cysteine through the conserved F or W. A D gene is named only where the DNA matches it firmly. Clone size is shown for a subset of rows, as once, few, many or a class of expanded clone.

v_call	d_call	j_call	clone_size	cdr3_aa	cdr3_nt
TRBV11-2	TRBD1	TRBJ1-6	NA	CASSRAQGSYNSPLHF	TGTGCCAGCAGCAGAGCACAGGGGTCCTATAATTCACCCCTCCACTTT
TRBV19	TRBD1	TRBJ1-1	once	CASSRRDRGAFF	TGTGCCAGTAGTCGCCGGGACAGAGGAGCTTTCTTT
TRBV9	NA	TRBJ1-1	NA	CASSTPDGEGPEAFF	TGTGCCAGCAGCACTCCCGACGGAGAGGGCCCTGAAGCTTTCTTT
TRBV6-6	NA	TRBJ2-2	NA	CASSYSAQGGTGELFF	TGTGCCAGCAGTTACTCGGCGCAGGGAGGCACCGGGGAGCTGTTTTTT
TRBV19	TRBD1	TRBJ1-1	NA	CATSVQGETEAFF	TGTGCCACTTCGGTGCAGGGGGAAACTGAAGCTTTCTTT
TRBV19	TRBD1	TRBJ1-6	NA	CASTTTGNSPLHF	TGTGCCAGTACCACGACAGGGAATTCACCCCTCCACTTT
TRBV5-4	TRBD2	TRBJ2-1	NA	CASSRGLAGGRGGNEQFF	TGTGCCAGCAGCCGAGGACTAGCGGGGGGCCGGGGCGGCAATGAGCAGTTCTTC
TRBV7-9	NA	TRBJ2-1	once	CASRAPIEQFF	TGTGCCAGCAGGGCCCCGATTGAGCAGTTCTTC
TRBV28	TRBD2	TRBJ2-1	NA	CATKGLAGGGGGTYNEQFF	TGTGCCACCAAAGGACTAGCGGGAGGAGGGGGGGGTACCTACAATGAGCAGTTCTTC
TRBV30	TRBD1	TRBJ1-2	few	CAWKLTGLSYGYTF	TGTGCCTGGAAATTGACAGGGTTAAGTTATGGCTACACCTTC
TRBV5-1	TRBD2	TRBJ2-5	NA	CASSRLAGRETQYF	TGCGCCAGCAGCCGGTTAGCGGGTCGGGAGACCCAGTACTTC
TRBV28	NA	TRBJ1-1	NA	CASTVKSTEAFF	TGTGCCAGCACGGTTAAGTCGACTGAAGCTTTCTTT
TRBV7-3	TRBD2	TRBJ2-3	NA	CASSRERGGFDTQYF	TGTGCCAGCAGCCGGGAGCGGGGGGGCTTCGATACGCAGTATTTT
TRBV11-2	TRBD1	TRBJ2-5	NA	CASSQQGVGETQYF	TGTGCCAGCAGCCAGCAGGGGGTTGGGGAGACCCAGTACTTC
TRBV28	TRBD1	TRBJ1-3	NA	CASGLQGASGNTIYF	TGTGCCAGCGGTCTTCAGGGGGCTTCTGGAAACACCATATATTTT
TRBV27	NA	TRBJ1-1	few	CASSLPGTEAFF	TGTGCCAGCAGTTTACCGGGGACTGAAGCTTTCTTT
TRBV19	TRBD1	TRBJ1-6	NA	CASTLTGTGGSVSPLHF	TGTGCCAGTACTCTTACCGGGACAGGGGGCTCGGTTTCACCCCTCCACTTT
TRBV7-9	TRBD1	TRBJ2-7	NA	CASSRSGGGEQYF	TGTGCCAGCAGCCGGTCAGGGGGCGGCGAGCAGTACTTC
TRBV15	TRBD1	TRBJ1-2	NA	CATSRDRGDYGYTF	TGTGCCACCAGCAGGGACAGGGGAGACTATGGCTACACCTTC
TRBV14	TRBD1	TRBJ1-6	NA	CASSQEWTGGTSPLHF	TGTGCCAGCAGCCAAGAGTGGACAGGGGGCACATCACCCCTCCACTTT
TRBV29-1	TRBD2	TRBJ2-3	NA	CSVGGGGGKDTQYF	TGCAGCGTCGGGGGGGGTGGAGGGAAAGATACGCAGTATTTT
TRBV7-4	TRBD2	TRBJ2-1	NA	CASSSPTSGGNEQFF	TGTGCCAGCAGTTCTCCGACTAGCGGGGGTAATGAGCAGTTCTTC